This T cell receptor beta chain was sequenced in a study of blood T cell repertoires in COVID-19. Study-wide background: Some COVID-19 samples were acute and others convalescent; all came from the United States, Italy and Spain. Sample material is recorded as cDNA or gDNA derived from T cells, B-cell-depleted T cells, or PBMCs.

Profiling relied on immunoSEQ multiplex PCR, and the TCRdb table lists in-frame clones only, not all of them. The repertoire holds around 250,000 clones, with 65% to 85% as singletons. The V gene lost 4 bases and the J gene lost 1 base, with 15 bases spanning the gap. CDR3 length: 16 amino acids. The germline V gene has CDR1 MGHDK and CDR2 SYGVNS. The sample was PBMCs or T cells enriched from blood (not recorded which). This chain connects TRBV25-1 to TRBJ2-3; weak D call: TRBD1 (5 bases). The receptor's source is a man over 45 who had recovered from COVID-19. CDR3 protein: CASSVDSQGGTDTQYF. The DNA of the CDR3 is TGTGCCAGCAGTGTTGACAGTCAAGGGGGCACAGATACGCAGTATTTT.